This T cell receptor beta chain was sequenced during a study of shared clonotypes between healthy human individuals. Whole-study results and caveats: Memory subsets generally showed lower estimated richness than naive subsets.

The CDR3 spans 14 residues. V was trimmed by 1 base and J by 0 bases, leaving 7 bases between them. CDR1 is SGHRS and CDR2 is YFSETQ in the germline V gene. Repertoires were generated with immunoSEQ multiplex PCR, while TCRdb's copy carries only in-frame clones and drops some. The profile shows around 1,000,000 clones, approximately 80% of them singletons. Each sample came from a Caucasian adult donor living in Nashville, Tennessee. CD4+ cells yielded CD45RA+ naive and CD45RA-negative memory subsets. On this clone itself: Its antigen is unknown.

The V gene is TRBV5-1, the J gene TRBJ1-1; D is uncertain. The source is a man aged 18 to 30 in good health. Some clones in this sample may be carry-over from other donors' samples. The sample consisted of memory CD4+ T cells from PBMCs. The subset denotes: CD45RA-negative fraction. As DNA, the CDR3 is TGCGCCAGCAGCTTGCTGGTTCTGAACACTGAAGCTTTCTTT. Translation: CASSLLVLNTEAFF.